This TCR beta chain was sequenced in a study of cytomegalovirus exposure and HLA in healthy donors. PCR was performed using 60 Vbeta and 13 Jbeta primers. Repertoires were generated with immunoSEQ multiplex PCR, while TCRdb's copy carries only in-frame clones and drops some. The data show about 92,000 clones, 69% seen once. In germline, CDR1 is SGHNT, CDR2 YYREEE (reference sequence). This CDR3 is 16 amino acids long. V dropped 4 bases and J dropped 8; count of bases not matched to a gene: 12. On this clone itself: Its specificity is unknown.

Findings of the study overall: Per a later analysis, HLA-associated TCR beta chains showed more clonal expansion than other, equally common TCR beta chains. Apparent HLA restriction characterized most CMV-associated TCR beta chains in a later analysis. Some V segments, including TRBV6-2 and TRBV6-3, were excluded as indistinguishable.

This TCR was recovered from a man aged 50 to 59 in good health and CMV-seronegative. The chain carries TRBV5-4 and TRBJ1-6; 7 nucleotides align to TRBD1. The sample was PBMCs. CDR3 protein: CASSTFGSGGYSPLHF. CDR3 DNA: TGTGCCAGCAGCACTTTTGGATCAGGGGGTTATTCACCCCTCCACTTT.